This TCR beta chain was found in a study of metastatic and nonmetastatic thyroid tumors. With respect to this clone: The conserved phenylalanine or tryptophan is not found at the CDR3 terminus, so this likely reflects a read error.

Original handling: In papillary thyroid cancer, a distant-metastasis classifier was built using CDR3 differences across clinicopathological groups. MiXCR re-clonotyped the PCR reads for TCRdb. The V and J calls were determined by TCRdb, not by the authors. The table records over 30,000 clones, about 15% of them present only once. No patient received treatment before thyroid surgery. This CDR3 is built from 15 residues. With 5 bases removed from V and 7 bases from J, the gap between germline ends came to 21 bases. The germline gives CDR1 SGHRS, CDR2 YFSETQ. The TCR comes from a male donor with papillary thyroid cancer or a benign thyroid nodule (not recorded which). Some clones in this sample may be carry-over from other donors' samples. The chain employs TRBV5-1 and TRBJ1-2; possibly TRBD1 for D (5 bases). The sequenced material came from blood. The CDR3 DNA reads TGCGCCAGCAGAGCGCCCGGGACTCTTTTTAGTGGCTACACCGTC. Amino acids: CASRAPGTLFSGYTV.